The entry below describes one T cell receptor (beta chain). In germline, CDR1 is SGHAT, CDR2 FQNNGV. The ends were cut back, 2 bases at V and 0 bases at J, with 10 bases in the middle. This CDR3 comprises 15 residues. TCRdb's copy holds only in-frame clones and misses some; the assay was immunoSEQ multiplex PCR. Of roughly 500,000 clones listed, roughly nine tenths were seen once; the top ten hold around 0.95%. The sample originates from a study of blood T cell repertoires in COVID-19. This chain joins TRBV11-2 and TRBJ1-1; TRBD1 might be the D (5 bases). The sequence was obtained from a man between 18 and 35 years old with COVID-19, enrolled during active disease. The specimen sequenced was peripheral blood. The CDR3 protein is CASSLHGGMNTEAFF. As DNA, the CDR3 is TGTGCCAGCAGCTTACACGGGGGTATGAACACTGAAGCTTTCTTT.